The rows below give T cell receptor beta chains drawn from one sample of a study of neurological immune-mediated disorders. MiXCR, applied by TCRdb to the 5' RACE reads, yields one record per CDR3 protein. The table lists tens of thousands of distinct CDR3 sequences, under 4.5% of them singletons. The sequenced sample was PBMCs. All receptors derive from a woman in her 50s with multiple sclerosis. Both conserved end residues are part of each CDR3. D genes are given only for firm matches. Size values are once, few and many counts, or a class for expanded clones, and some rows have none.

d_call j_call clone_size cdr3_length v_call cdr3_nt cdr3_aa
TRBD1 TRBJ1-5 many 17 TRBV12-3/TRBV12-4 TGTGCCAGCAGATATAGCCGGGACAGGGGTGGCAATCAGCCCCAGCATTTT CASRYSRDRGGNQPQHF
- TRBJ2-3 many 13 TRBV20-1 TGCAGTGCTAGAGATTCCTACGTCGATACGCAGTATTTT CSARDSYVDTQYF
- TRBJ1-5 many 14 TRBV20-1 TGCAGTGCTCTTTGGGGGTTGGGGAATCAGCCCCAGCATTTT CSALWGLGNQPQHF
- TRBJ1-2 many 15 TRBV7-2 TGTGCCAGCAGCCCTATGGGGGGGGGGCTGTATGGCTACACCTTC CASSPMGGGLYGYTF
TRBD1 TRBJ2-7 - 12 TRBV5-1 TGCGCCAGCGCCGGGACAGGGTTCGAGCAGTACTTC CASAGTGFEQYF
TRBD1 TRBJ1-2 many 13 TRBV5-1 TGCGCCAGCAGCCACTGGACAGGGCGCGGCTACACCTTC CASSHWTGRGYTF
- TRBJ1-2 many 15 TRBV12-3/TRBV12-4 TGTGCCAGCAGTTCCTGGGGGGGGGGCGTCGATGGCTACACCTTC CASSSWGGGVDGYTF
- TRBJ1-1 many 11 TRBV6-5 TGTGCCAGCAGCCAAAACAGGGAAGCTTTCTTT CASSQNREAFF
TRBD1 TRBJ1-6 many 16 TRBV7-9 TGTGCCAGCAACCAAGACAGGGGATCCTATAATTCACCCCTCCACTTT CASNQDRGSYNSPLHF
TRBD1 TRBJ1-5 many 15 TRBV15 TGTGCCACCAGCAGAGATGGCAGGGGGCATCAGCCCCAGCATTTT CATSRDGRGHQPQHF
- TRBJ2-5 many 16 TRBV6-2/TRBV6-3 TGTGCCAGCAGTTACTTTTCACGCCGGGGGAAAGAGACCCAGTACTTC CASSYFSRRGKETQYF
TRBD1 TRBJ2-7 many 14 TRBV5-1 TGCGCCAGCAGCCCTCAGGGGGCACCCTACGAGCAGTACTTC CASSPQGAPYEQYF
- TRBJ1-2 many 16 TRBV21-1 TGTGCCAGCAGCAAAGGGGCGGCCCCATCTAACTATGGCTACACCTTC CASSKGAAPSNYGYTF
- TRBJ2-7 many 13 TRBV20-1 TGCAGTGCCCCCGAGGGGGGGGCCTACGAGCAGTACTTC CSAPEGGAYEQYF
- TRBJ1-1 many 13 TRBV20-1 TGCAGTGCTAGCCCAGGGGCGAACACTGAAGCTTTCTTT CSASPGANTEAFF
- TRBJ2-4 many 15 TRBV7-6 TGTGCCAGCAGCCTTCCGTGGGCTGCCAAAAACATTCAGTACTTC CASSLPWAAKNIQYF
- TRBJ2-4 many 14 TRBV27 TGTGCCAGCAGTTTCACAGGCACCAAAAACATTCAGTACTTC CASSFTGTKNIQYF
- TRBJ1-2 many 11 TRBV6-6 TGTGCCAGCAGTCCAGGGGATGGCTACACCTTC CASSPGDGYTF
- TRBJ2-3 many 14 TRBV7-2 TGTGCCAGCAGCCTAGCACCAAGCACAGATACGCAGTATTTT CASSLAPSTDTQYF
TRBD1 TRBJ1-3 many 16 TRBV4-3 TGCGCCAGCAGCCAAAAACTACAGGGGGCGAGGAACACCATATATTTT CASSQKLQGARNTIYF
- TRBJ2-7 many 12 TRBV5-5 TGTGCCAGCAGCCTTCCCCCCTACGAGCAGTACTTC CASSLPPYEQYF
- TRBJ1-4 many 15 TRBV12-3/TRBV12-4 TGTGCCAGCAGGAAAGTCACTGCGATTAATGAAAAACTGTTTTTT CASRKVTAINEKLFF
TRBD1 TRBJ1-1 many 16 TRBV6-5 TGTGCCAGCAATAGTGTAGGACAGGCTGGGATCGCTGGAGCTTTCTTT CASNSVGQAGIAGAFF
- TRBJ2-7 many 15 TRBV4-3 TGCGCCAGCAGCCAAGTCTTGCAGGGCACCTACGAGCAGTACTTC CASSQVLQGTYEQYF